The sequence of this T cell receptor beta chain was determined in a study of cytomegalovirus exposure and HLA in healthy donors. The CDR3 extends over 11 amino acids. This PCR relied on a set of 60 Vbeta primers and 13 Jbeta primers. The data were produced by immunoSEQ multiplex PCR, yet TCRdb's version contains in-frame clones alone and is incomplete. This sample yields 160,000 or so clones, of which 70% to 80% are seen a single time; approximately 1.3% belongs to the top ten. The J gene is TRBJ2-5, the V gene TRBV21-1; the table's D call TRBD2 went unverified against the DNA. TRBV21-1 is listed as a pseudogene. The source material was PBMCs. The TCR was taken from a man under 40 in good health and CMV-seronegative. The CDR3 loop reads CASILKETQYF. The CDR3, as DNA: TGTGCCAGCATCCTAAAAGAGACCCAGTACTTC.